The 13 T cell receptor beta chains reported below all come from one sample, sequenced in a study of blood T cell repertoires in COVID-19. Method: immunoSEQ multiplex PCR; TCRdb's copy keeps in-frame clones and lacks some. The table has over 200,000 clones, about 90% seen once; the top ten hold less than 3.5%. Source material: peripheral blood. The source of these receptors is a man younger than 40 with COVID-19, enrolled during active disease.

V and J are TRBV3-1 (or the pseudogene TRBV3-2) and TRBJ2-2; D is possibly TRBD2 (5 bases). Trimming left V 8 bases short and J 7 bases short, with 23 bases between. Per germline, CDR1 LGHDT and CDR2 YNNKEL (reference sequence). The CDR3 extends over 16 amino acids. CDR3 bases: TGTGCCAGCCCCCGGGTCTCCCGGGGATCGGGCGGGGAGCTGTTTTTT. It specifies CASPRVSRGSGGELFF.

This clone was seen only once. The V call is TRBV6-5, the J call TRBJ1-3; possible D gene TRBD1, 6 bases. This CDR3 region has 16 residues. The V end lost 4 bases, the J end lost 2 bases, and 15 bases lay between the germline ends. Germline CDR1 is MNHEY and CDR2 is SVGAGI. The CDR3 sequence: CASSLQGTLAGNTIYF. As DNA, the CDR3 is TGTGCCAGCAGTTTACAGGGAACTCTCGCTGGAAACACCATATATTTT.

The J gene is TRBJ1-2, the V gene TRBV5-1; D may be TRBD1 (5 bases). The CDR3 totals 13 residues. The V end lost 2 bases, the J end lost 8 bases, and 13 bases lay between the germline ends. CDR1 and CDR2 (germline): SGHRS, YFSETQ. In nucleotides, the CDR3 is TGCGCCAGCAGCTTAGCAGGGCTTAGCGGCTACACCTTC. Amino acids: CASSLAGLSGYTF.

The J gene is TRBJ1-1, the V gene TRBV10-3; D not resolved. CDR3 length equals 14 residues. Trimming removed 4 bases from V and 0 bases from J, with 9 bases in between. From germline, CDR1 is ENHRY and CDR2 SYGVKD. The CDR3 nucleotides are TGTGCCATCAGTGCCCGGGGTTTGAACACTGAAGCTTTCTTT. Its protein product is CAISARGLNTEAFF.

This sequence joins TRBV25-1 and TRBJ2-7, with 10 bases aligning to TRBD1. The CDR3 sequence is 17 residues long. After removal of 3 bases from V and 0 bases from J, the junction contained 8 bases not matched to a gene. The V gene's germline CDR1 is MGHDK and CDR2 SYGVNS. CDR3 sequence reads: CASSDPHGTGASYEQYF. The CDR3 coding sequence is TGTGCCAGCAGTGACCCTCATGGGACAGGGGCCTCCTACGAGCAGTACTTC.

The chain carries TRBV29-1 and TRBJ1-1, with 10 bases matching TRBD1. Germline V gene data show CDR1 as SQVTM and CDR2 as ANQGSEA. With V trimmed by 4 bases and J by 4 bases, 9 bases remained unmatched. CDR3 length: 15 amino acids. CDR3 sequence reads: CSVGPTGGTGTEAFF. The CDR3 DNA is TGCAGCGTTGGCCCGACAGGGGGCACGGGCACTGAAGCTTTCTTT.

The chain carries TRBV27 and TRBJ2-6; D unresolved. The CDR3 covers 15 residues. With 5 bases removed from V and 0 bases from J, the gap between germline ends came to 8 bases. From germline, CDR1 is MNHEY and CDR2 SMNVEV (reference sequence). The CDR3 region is CASSQRGSGANVLTF. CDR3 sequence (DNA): TGTGCCAGCAGTCAGAGAGGCTCTGGGGCCAACGTCCTGACTTTC.

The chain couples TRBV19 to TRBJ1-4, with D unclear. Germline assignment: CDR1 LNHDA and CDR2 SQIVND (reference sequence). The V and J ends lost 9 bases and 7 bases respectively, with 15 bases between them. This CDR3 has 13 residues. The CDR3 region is CASTGRSSEKLFF. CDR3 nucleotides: TGTGCCAGCACGGGAAGGAGCAGTGAAAAACTGTTTTTT.

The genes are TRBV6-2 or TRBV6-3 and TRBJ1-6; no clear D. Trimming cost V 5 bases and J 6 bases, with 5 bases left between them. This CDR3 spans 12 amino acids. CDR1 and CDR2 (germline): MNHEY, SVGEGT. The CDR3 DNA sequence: TGTGCCAGCAGTACAGTTAATTCACCCCTCCACTTT. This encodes CASSTVNSPLHF.

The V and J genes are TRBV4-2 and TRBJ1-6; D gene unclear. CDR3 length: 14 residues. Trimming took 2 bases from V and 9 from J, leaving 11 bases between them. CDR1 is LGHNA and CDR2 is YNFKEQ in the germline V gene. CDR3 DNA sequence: TGTGCCAGCAGCCAATGGGAGGGAGGTTCACCCCTCCACTTT. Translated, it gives CASSQWEGGSPLHF.

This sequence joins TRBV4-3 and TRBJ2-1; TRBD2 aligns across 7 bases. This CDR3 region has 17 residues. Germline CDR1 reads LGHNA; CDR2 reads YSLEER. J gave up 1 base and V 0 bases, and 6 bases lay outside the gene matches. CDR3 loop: CASSQDVTSVSYNEQFF. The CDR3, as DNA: TGCGCCAGCAGCCAAGATGTCACTAGCGTTTCCTACAATGAGCAGTTCTTC.

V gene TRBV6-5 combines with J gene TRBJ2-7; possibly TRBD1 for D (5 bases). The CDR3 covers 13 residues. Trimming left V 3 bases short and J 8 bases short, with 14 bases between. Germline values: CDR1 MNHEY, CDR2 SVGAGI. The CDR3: CASSYDQRQKQYF. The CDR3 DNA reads TGTGCCAGCAGTTATGATCAAAGACAGAAGCAGTACTTC.

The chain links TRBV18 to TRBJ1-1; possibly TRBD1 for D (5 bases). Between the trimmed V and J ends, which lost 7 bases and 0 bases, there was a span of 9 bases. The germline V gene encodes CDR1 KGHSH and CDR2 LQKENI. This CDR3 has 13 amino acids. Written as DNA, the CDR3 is TGTGCCAGCTTCGGGGGGATGAACACTGAAGCTTTCTTT. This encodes CASFGGMNTEAFF.